Reported below is one TCR beta chain. Using immunoSEQ multiplex PCR, the repertoire was profiled, and TCRdb retains in-frame clones only, with some absent. The sample records about half a million clones, roughly nine tenths being singletons. The data are from a study of Ad26.COV2.S vaccination and SARS-CoV-2 variants. Trimming cost V 4 bases and J 11 bases, with 11 bases left between them. Germline CDR1 SNHLY, CDR2 FYNNEI. The CDR3 is 11 residues long. As for treatment: some 19 received Ad26.COV2.S at low or high dose, single or two shots; several received placebo; per-sample allocation not given. Collection of samples fell on day 63 after the first vaccine or placebo injection.

This chain links TRBV2 with TRBJ1-1; D gene ambiguous. Source: peripheral blood, taken in a trial of Ad26.COV2.S vaccine versus placebo. The TCR sequence derives from a person between 18 and 65 years old who received the Ad26.COV2.S COVID-19 vaccine or a placebo. CDR3 bases: TGTGCCAGCAGTGTATTGATGGGGGCTTTCTTT. Protein: CASSVLMGAFF.